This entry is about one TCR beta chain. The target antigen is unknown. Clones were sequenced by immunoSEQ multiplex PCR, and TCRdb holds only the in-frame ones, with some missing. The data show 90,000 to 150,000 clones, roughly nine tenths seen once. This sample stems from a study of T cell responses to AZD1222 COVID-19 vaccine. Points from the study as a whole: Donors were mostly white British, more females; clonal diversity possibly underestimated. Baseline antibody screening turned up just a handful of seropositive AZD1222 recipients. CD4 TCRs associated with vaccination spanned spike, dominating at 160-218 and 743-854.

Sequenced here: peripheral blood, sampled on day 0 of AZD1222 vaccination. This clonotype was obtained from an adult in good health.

Here the CDR3 DNA reads TGCAGCGTTAATGGGGTAGCGGGAGGGGCAGATACGCAGTATTTT. It codes for CSVNGVAGGADTQYF. The chain is built from TRBV29-1 and TRBJ2-3, with 11 bases fitting TRBD2. Germline lookup yields CDR1 SQVTM and CDR2 ANQGSEA. The CDR3 runs to 15 residues. Trimming cost V 5 bases and J 4 bases; bases outside gene matches: 8.